The 10 T cell receptor beta chains reported below all come from one sample, sequenced in a study of vaccination effects on CD4 cells after COVID-19. Their antigens are not known. Produced via immunoSEQ multiplex PCR; TCRdb's table is partial and in-frame only. The sample has under 45,000 clones; more than 60% are singletons. Antigen-specific CD4+ T cells were expanded (with viral peptide pools) by the ViraFEST assay ahead of sequencing. With 10 days of culture completed, CD4+ T cells were isolated. All vaccine recipients tested negative for nucleocapsid antibodies and had never contracted SARS-CoV-2 infection. The sequences come from CD4+ T cells from PBMCs cultured with HCoV-OC43 spike peptides, collected before COVID-19 vaccination. Indicated subset: HCoV-OC43 spike overlapping peptide pool stimulation. The receptors shown here come from a human donor who received a COVID-19 vaccine.

CDR3 amino acids: CAWEEIGRGNSGTQYF. In DNA form, the CDR3 reads TGTGCCTGGGAAGAGATTGGACGGGGTAATTCTGGGACCCAGTACTTC. The chain is built from TRBV30 and TRBJ2-5, with D perhaps TRBD2 (5 bases). This CDR3 region has 16 residues. Trimming stripped 5 bases from V and 7 bases from J, with 26 bases between. In germline, CDR1 is GTSNPN, CDR2 SVGIG (reference sequence).

This clone was counted a few times. The rearrangement uses TRBV19 and TRBJ1-5; D is perhaps TRBD1 (5 bases). The germline gives CDR1 LNHDA, CDR2 SQIVND (reference sequence). Between the trimmed V and J ends, which lost 1 base and 7 bases, there was a span of 8 bases. The CDR3 spans 13 residues. This chain's CDR3 is CASSIGGGQPQHF. The DNA of the CDR3 is TGTGCCAGTAGTATAGGGGGCGGGCAGCCCCAGCATTTT.

The chain is built from TRBV28 and TRBJ2-7; TRBD2 is a possible D gene (5 bases). The V gene lost 2 bases and the J gene lost 0 bases, with 14 bases spanning the gap. The CDR3 sequence is 16 residues long. Germline values: CDR1 MDHEN, CDR2 SYDVKM. In nucleotides, the CDR3 is TGTGCCAGCAGTTTACAAAAAGGGAGCGTCTCCTACGAGCAGTACTTC. This sequence encodes CASSLQKGSVSYEQYF.

In this sample, this clone turned up many times. The junction departs from the called germline gene at one end, perhaps through a read error. The V and J genes are TRBV7-9 and TRBJ1-2; tentative D call: TRBD1 (5 bases). Germline V gives CDR1 SEHNR, CDR2 FQNEAQ (reference sequence). The CDR3 runs to 11 residues. CDR3 nucleotides: TGTGTCAGCAGGGTACACTATGGCTACACCTTC. Its protein product is CVSRVHYGYTF. Together with reference TRBV7-9 and TRBJ1-2, the CDR3 gives the full variable domain: DTGVSQNPRHKITKRGQNVTFRCDPISEHNRLYWYRQTLGQGPEFLTYFQNEAQLEKSRLLSDRFSAERPKGSFSTLEIQRTEQGDSAMYLCVSRVHYGYTFGSGTRLTVV.

The J gene is TRBJ2-7, the V gene TRBV29-1, with a weak D call TRBD1 (6 bases). Germline values: CDR1 SQVTM, CDR2 ANQGSEA. The V and J ends lost 2 bases and 1 base respectively, with 12 bases between them. There are 14 residues in the CDR3. The CDR3 sequence is CSVESRGPSYEQYF. The CDR3, as DNA: TGCAGCGTTGAAAGCAGGGGCCCGTCCTACGAGCAGTACTTC.

The chain couples TRBV29-1 to TRBJ1-1, with 8 positions matching TRBD1. Germline V gene lookup returns CDR1 SQVTM and CDR2 ANQGSEA. Unmatched junction bases numbered 1, after V lost 4 bases and J lost 9 bases. This CDR3 region has 10 residues. Here the CDR3 reads CSVGDRQAFF. The DNA for the CDR3 is TGCAGCGTTGGGGACAGGCAAGCTTTCTTT. The complete variable domain, with remaining parts taken from reference TRBV29-1 and TRBJ1-1, reads SAVISQKPSRDICQRGTSLTIQCQVDSQVTMMFWYRQQPGQSLTLIATANQGSEATYESGFVIDKFPISRPNLTFSTLTVSNMSPEDSSIYLCSVGDRQAFFGQGTRLTVV.

This clone is a singleton in its sample. The chain is built from TRBV5-1 and TRBJ2-3; D is unresolved. Germline CDR1 reads SGHRS; CDR2 reads YFSETQ. The CDR3 extends over 13 amino acids. Trimming stripped 9 bases from V and 1 base from J, with 12 bases between. CDR3 sequence (DNA): TGCGCCACTGGGTCTGGGGGCACAGATACGCAGTATTTT. Protein product: CATGSGGTDTQYF.

This clone was seen a handful of times. The V call is TRBV3-1 (or the pseudogene TRBV3-2), the J call TRBJ1-1, with a tentative D call TRBD1 (6 bases). CDR3 length: 12 residues. V lost 1 base and J lost 10, with 10 bases in between. Germline assignment: CDR1 LGHDT and CDR2 YNNKEL (reference sequence). CDR3 in DNA: TGTGCCAGCAGCCAAGTTACAGGGCTAGCTTTCTTT. This codes for CASSQVTGLAFF.

This clone was seen a handful of times. V and J are TRBV27 and TRBJ2-7, with D perhaps given as TRBD1 or TRBD2 (5 bases each). Germline V gene data show CDR1 as MNHEY and CDR2 as SMNVEV (reference sequence). V lost 5 bases to trimming and J lost 0 bases, with 14 bases between them. The CDR3 loop spans 15 amino acids. The DNA of the CDR3 is TGTGCCAGCAGTCTCACCGGGACGGTCTCCTACGAGCAGTACTTC. This sequence encodes CASSLTGTVSYEQYF.

The chain is built from TRBV4-1 and TRBJ1-1, with D possibly being TRBD1 (5 bases). CDR3 length: 15 residues. Trimming took off 0 bases at V and 1 base at J, with 9 bases between the two ends. Germline V gene data show CDR1 as MGHRA and CDR2 as YSYEKL. The CDR3 DNA sequence: TGCGCCAGCAGCCAAGATAGGGGCCAGAACACTGAAGCTTTCTTT. It yields the protein CASSQDRGQNTEAFF.